The present entry profiles one T cell receptor beta chain with its context. The antigen this receptor binds is unknown. Base qualities are not recorded, but no much larger clone differs from it by a single base. These data are taken from a study of blood T cell repertoires in COVID-19 (dated by TCRdb to 2019 to 2021). Some background on the complete study: Collaborator samples came from the United States, Italy and Spain and covered acute and convalescent phases of COVID-19. The prospective study material was composed of cDNA or gDNA derived from T cells, B-cell-depleted T cells, or PBMCs. A freely available public database, intended as a resource for researchers studying the immune response to SARS-CoV-2, is where the repertoires were released. Nearly every sample came with metadata listing a de-identified subject ID, COVID-19 status, age in years and sex. Samples were obtained from the ongoing ImmuneRACE study (first 160 participants) and from some 1,200 subjects provided by 6 global collaborators. Where available, HLA class I and class II types were obtained from metadata supplied by the sample provider rather than from assay-based typing. Subjects who had been exposed to COVID-19, were actively infected with it, or had recovered from it provided the deeply sampled blood TCRbeta repertoires that made up the dataset. Results and caveats for the whole study, not just this receptor: How much clinical and demographic metadata was included differed by source and by participant, and the metadata was provided uncurated.

Enrolling through a virtual design, the prospective study's participants ranged in age from roughly 18 to 95 years and lived across roughly 23 United States geographic areas. In the prospective study, participants were assigned to cohorts based on the clinical history participants reported in a screening survey and a study questionnaire. For ImmuneRACE Cohort 3, a participant was defined as recovered based on two consecutive negative NP/OP PCR tests, clearance by a healthcare professional, or resolution of symptoms. In the prospective study, mobile phlebotomists collected whole blood, serum and a nasopharyngeal or oropharyngeal swab from each participant. Prospective study participants could optionally give additional blood draws and questionnaires over an approximately 2-month period. Prospective study blood samples were shipped either frozen or at room temperature before DNA extraction. From its cysteine to its phenylalanine, the CDR3 spans 14 amino acids. Only CDR3 DNA is held: 42 bases, read in frame from base 1. Trimmed from V: 8 bases; trimmed from J: 1 base; junction bases lacking a gene match: 9. The germline V gene supplies CDR1 SQVTM and CDR2 ANQGSEA.

The immunoSEQ Assay, a bias-controlled multiplex PCR, was used to amplify TCRbeta CDR3 regions from genomic DNA. The original methods were these. Within the assay, amplification of reference gene primers was used to estimate how many nucleated cells each sample contained. To quantify the absolute abundance of each unique TCRbeta CDR3 rearrangement, sequence reads were collapsed and filtered. Productive Simpson clonality was computed per sample as the square root of Simpson's diversity index over productive rearrangements. The table was pulled from immuneACCESS by TCRdb, which kept in-frame rearrangements only. Such tables lose some clones; where checked, under half of the loss comes from unresolved V genes, and the rest has no known cause. Clonal size and the V and J genes are those of that table, whereas D and trimming came from the DNA. Within this sample are 150,000 or so clones, with around 83% of them counted one time only. The ten most abundant clones make up about 10% of the sample.

This clonotype was sampled from a man aged 50 or older who had recovered from COVID-19. The sample consisted of PBMCs or T cells enriched from blood (not recorded which). The chain uses TRBV29-1 and TRBJ2-3, with 7 bases in between that match TRBD2. The bases read TGCAGCTCAGGGACTACCGCGGGCACAGATACGCAGTATTTT. Its protein is CSSGTTAGTDTQYF.